This TCR beta chain emerged from a study of shared clonotypes between healthy human individuals. Overall study findings and caveats: Relative to their counterparts shared across all four donors, non-shared clonotypes exhibited diminished generation probabilities. Large depth notwithstanding, sorted-subset sequencing proved incomplete by rarefaction.

Healthy HIV-negative adults without recent acute infections or vaccinations served as donors. The table came from immunoSEQ multiplex PCR; TCRdb's copy has only in-frame clones and leaves some out. The sample lists millions of clones; 80% to 95% were seen once. Regarding this clone: Its antigen is not known.

The sequencing input was naive CD4+ T cells from PBMCs. The subset: CD45RA+ positively selected. The origin of this receptor is a man younger than 35 in good health. Some clones in this sample may be carry-over from other donors' samples.

The CDR3 region has the DNA TGTGCCAGTAGTCGGGACAGGGGATACACCGGGGAGCTGTTTTTT. Amino acid sequence: CASSRDRGYTGELFF. The genes are TRBV19 and TRBJ2-2; 10 bases are a match to TRBD1. The CDR3 sequence is 15 residues long. Germline lookup yields CDR1 LNHDA and CDR2 SQIVND (reference sequence). V lost 5 bases and J lost 3; bases outside the gene matches: 3. The full variable domain, rest sourced from reference TRBV19 and TRBJ2-2, is DGGITQSPKYLFRKEGQNVTLSCEQNLNHDAMYWYRQDPGQGLRLIYYSQIVNDFQKGDIAEGYSVSREKKESFPLTVTSAQKNPTAFYLCASSRDRGYTGELFFGEGSRLTVL.